The TCR beta chain described here comes from a study of T-cell memory formation after mild COVID-19. TCRdb itself ran the 5' RACE reads through MiXCR, one entry per CDR3 protein. The top ten hold 30% to 35% of the sample, which has more than 75,000 distinct CDR3 sequences, more than 11% seen once. Trimming pared 7 bases from V and 7 bases from J, leaving 9 bases between. This CDR3 spans 12 amino acids. Germline loops: CDR1 KGHDR, CDR2 SFDVKD. The V call is TRBV24-1, the J call TRBJ2-2, with D hard to call. The clonotype comes from an adult woman who had mild COVID-19 (a few samples of this study predate the infection). Cell type and time point are not known. The sample taken for sequencing was PBMCs or a T cell subset sorted from them (not recorded which). CDR3 nucleotide sequence: TGTGCCACCAGCCCAAGAAGCGGGGAGCTGTTTTTT. Translated: CATSPRSGELFF.